The 20 T cell receptor beta chains presented below share a single source sample, sequenced in a study of shared T cell receptors in the human thymus. Data came from immunoSEQ multiplex PCR; TCRdb stores just in-frame clones and leaves some out. The sample includes about 660,000 clones, around 87% of them seen just once. This sample was also put to use in a study of human thymus T cells.

Sequencing was done on a sample of thymocytes. All receptors come from a boy in the first two years of life with a congenital heart defect.

The chain is built from TRBV7-3 and TRBJ1-2; possible D gene TRBD1, 5 bases. In germline, CDR1 is SGHTA, CDR2 FQGTGA. Trimming shortened V by 5 bases and J by 0 bases, and 16 bases separated the two germline ends. The CDR3 extends over 16 amino acids. CDR3 loop: CASSPGGALANYGYTF. Written as DNA, the CDR3 is TGTGCCAGCAGCCCAGGTGGGGCGTTAGCTAACTATGGCTACACCTTC.

The gene calls are TRBV29-1 and TRBJ2-5; TRBD2 is a possible D gene (5 bases). There are 12 residues in the CDR3. Germline assignment: CDR1 SQVTM and CDR2 ANQGSEA. V was pared by 5 bases and J by 0 bases, with 7 bases between. The CDR3 nucleotides read TGCAGCGTTAAGGACTACCAAGAGACCCAGTACTTC. Protein product: CSVKDYQETQYF.

J is TRBJ2-1 and V is TRBV4-2, with D possibly being TRBD2 (5 bases). Deletions cut 0 bases from V and 4 bases from J, with 13 bases between. The CDR3 is 16 amino acids. Germline V gene data show CDR1 as LGHNA and CDR2 as YNFKEQ. CDR3 nucleotides: TGTGCCAGCAGCCAAGATGCGGCGGGTGCATACAATGAGCAGTTCTTC. This codes for CASSQDAAGAYNEQFF.

This chain connects TRBV29-1 to TRBJ1-1; TRBD1 aligns across 9 bases. V was clipped by 7 bases and J by 10 bases; unmatched bases: 16. Germline CDR1 SQVTM, CDR2 ANQGSEA. The CDR3 is 14 residues long. In DNA form, the CDR3 reads TGCAGCGACGTTGAACAGGGGGCAGGGGTGGTAGCTTTCTTT. It translates to CSDVEQGAGVVAFF. Looking up the rest from reference TRBV29-1 and TRBJ1-1 gives the full variable domain: SAVISQKPSRDICQRGTSLTIQCQVDSQVTMMFWYRQQPGQSLTLIATANQGSEATYESGFVIDKFPISRPNLTFSTLTVSNMSPEDSSIYLCSDVEQGAGVVAFFGQGTRLTVV.

This rearrangement joins TRBV13 to TRBJ1-4; 11 bases align to TRBD1. CDR1 PRHDT and CDR2 FYEKMQ come from the germline V gene (reference sequence). CDR3 size: 17 residues. Losses at the gene ends were 5 bases for V and 4 bases for J; bases not matched to a gene: 9. The DNA for the CDR3 is TGTGCCAGCAGCGCATCCGGGACAGGGGGGTTTAATGAAAAACTGTTTTTT. As protein: CASSASGTGGFNEKLFF.

The chain is built from TRBV29-1 and TRBJ2-5; tentatively, D is TRBD2 (6 bases). The CDR3 has 14 residues. The V gene's germline CDR1 is SQVTM and CDR2 ANQGSEA. Trimming took 4 bases from V and 2 from J, leaving 14 bases between them. In DNA, the CDR3 is TGCAGCGTTGGACGGAGGGCCCCTCAAGAGACCCAGTACTTC. It encodes CSVGRRAPQETQYF. Using reference TRBV29-1 and TRBJ2-5 for the parts outside the CDR3, the full variable domain is SAVISQKPSRDICQRGTSLTIQCQVDSQVTMMFWYRQQPGQSLTLIATANQGSEATYESGFVIDKFPISRPNLTFSTLTVSNMSPEDSSIYLCSVGRRAPQETQYFGPGTRLLVL.

The chain couples TRBV5-4 to TRBJ2-3; no definite D call. The V gene's germline CDR1 is SGHNT and CDR2 YYREEE (reference sequence). V was cut by 6 bases and J by 2 bases, with 10 bases left in between. The CDR3 is 13 residues long. The CDR3 bases are TGTGCCAGCACCCTGACTGACACAGATACGCAGTATTTT. This codes for CASTLTDTDTQYF.

This rearrangement joins TRBV28 to TRBJ2-7, with 8 positions matching TRBD1. The V segment lost 6 bases and the J segment 5 bases; nucleotides outside the gene matches: 9. Germline CDR1 is MDHEN and CDR2 is SYDVKM. There are 14 residues in the CDR3. The CDR3 sequence: CASSLRTGRNEQYF. The CDR3, as DNA: TGTGCCAGCAGCCTCAGGACAGGGCGGAACGAGCAGTACTTC.

The rearrangement links TRBV7-2 to TRBJ2-5; unclear D gene. V lost 4 bases to trimming and J lost 1 base, with 13 bases between them. CDR1 is SGHTA and CDR2 is FQGNSA in the germline V gene. This CDR3 region has 15 residues. In nucleotides, the CDR3 is TGTGCCAGCAGCTCCGTAGCCCCGGTCCAAGAGACCCAGTACTTC. This codes for CASSSVAPVQETQYF.

The J gene is TRBJ2-1, the V gene TRBV5-6, with D hard to call. Germline assignment: CDR1 SGHDT and CDR2 YYEEEE. V dropped 5 bases and J dropped 5 bases, with 17 bases sitting between them. The CDR3 contains 15 residues. The CDR3 region is CASRQRPSPNNEQFF. In DNA, the CDR3 is TGTGCCAGCAGACAGAGACCCTCGCCTAACAATGAGCAGTTCTTC.

The CDR3 DNA reads as TGTGCCAGCAACCTAAGACAGATACCTAGCACAGATACGCAGTATTTT. Encoded protein: CASNLRQIPSTDTQYF. This chain connects TRBV2 to TRBJ2-3; a weak D match, TRBD1 (5 bases). Germline lookup yields CDR1 SNHLY and CDR2 FYNNEI. The CDR3 is 16 amino acids. Trimming removed 7 bases from V and 0 bases from J, with 17 bases in between.

J is TRBJ1-5 and V is TRBV4-2; D call uncertain. Germline lookup yields CDR1 LGHNA and CDR2 YNFKEQ. The CDR3 totals 16 residues. Trimming shortened V by 4 bases and J by 6 bases, and 19 bases separated the two germline ends. This CDR3 reads CASSPGVWPAGQPQHF. CDR3 nucleotides: TGTGCCAGCAGCCCAGGAGTTTGGCCCGCGGGTCAGCCCCAGCATTTT.

The chain combines TRBV27 with TRBJ2-5; 11 positions match TRBD1. CDR3 size: 13 residues. V trimming: 8 bases; J trimming: 5 bases; junction bases outside the gene matches: 4. Per germline, CDR1 MNHEY and CDR2 SMNVEV (reference sequence). The CDR3 DNA sequence: TGTGCCAGCGGGACAGGGGGGACCGAGACCCAGTACTTC. Amino acid sequence: CASGTGGTETQYF.

The rearrangement uses TRBV7-2 and TRBJ2-7; TRBD2 matches at 8 bases. Germline V gene lookup returns CDR1 SGHTA and CDR2 FQGNSA. The CDR3 covers 12 residues. V dropped 4 bases and J dropped 6; count of bases not matched to a gene: 2. The CDR3 DNA is TGTGCCAGCAGCTCTGCGGGAGGCGAGCAGTACTTC. Amino acid sequence: CASSSAGGEQYF.

V and J are TRBV9 and TRBJ2-3, with a possible D match to TRBD1 (6 bases). Germline lookup yields CDR1 SGDLS and CDR2 YYNGEE. This CDR3 is 18 amino acids long. V dropped 0 bases and J dropped 0 bases, with 17 bases sitting between them. CDR3 DNA: TGTGCCAGCAGCGTAGTTGGATGGACAGTCGAGAGCACAGATACGCAGTATTTT. This encodes CASSVVGWTVESTDTQYF.

The chain carries TRBV7-9 and TRBJ1-3; D not certain. V was pared by 5 bases and J by 2 bases, with 16 bases between. CDR1 and CDR2 from the germline V gene are SEHNR and FQNEAQ (reference sequence). The CDR3 consists of 16 residues. The chain's CDR3 is CASSPNGLGPGNTIYF. Here the CDR3 DNA reads TGTGCCAGCAGCCCCAACGGGTTAGGCCCTGGAAACACCATATATTTT. The full variable domain, rest sourced from reference TRBV7-9 and TRBJ1-3, is DTGVSQNPRHKITKRGQNVTFRCDPISEHNRLYWYRQTLGQGPEFLTYFQNEAQLEKSRLLSDRFSAERPKGSFSTLEIQRTEQGDSAMYLCASSPNGLGPGNTIYFGEGSWLTVV.

To note about this clone: A read error may produce the germline difference seen at one junction end. The chain combines TRBV30 with TRBJ2-5, with D perhaps matching TRBD1 (6 bases). The CDR3 runs 19 residues. In germline, CDR1 is GTSNPN, CDR2 SVGIG (reference sequence). CDR3 protein: CAWSVKRATGPKYQEAQYF. CDR3 sequence (DNA): TGTGCCTGGAGTGTAAAGCGCGCCACAGGGCCAAAATACCAAGAGGCCCAGTACTTC.

As for this clone: This sample also contains other DNA sequences that code for the same CDR3. The chain uses TRBV5-1 and TRBJ2-5, with 7 bases that match TRBD1. The end of the DNA is better explained by TRBJ2-7, so the J call may be wrong. Germline V gene lookup returns CDR1 SGHRS and CDR2 YFSETQ. CDR3 length equals 14 residues. This CDR3 is CASSSRDRSYEQYF. The CDR3 DNA is TGCGCCAGCAGCTCTAGGGACAGATCCTACGAGCAGTACTTC.

This sequence joins TRBV4-3 and TRBJ2-4, with 8 bases that match TRBD1. Trimming removed 3 bases from V and 2 bases from J; junction bases left unmatched: 6. This CDR3 is 16 amino acids long. In germline, CDR1 is LGHNA, CDR2 YSLEER. The CDR3 bases are TGCGCCAGCAGCCAGGACAGGGTGGAGTCCAAAAACATTCAGTACTTC. Amino acid sequence: CASSQDRVESKNIQYF.

The genes are TRBV4-1 and TRBJ2-3; no reliable D call. Germline CDR1 MGHRA, CDR2 YSYEKL. V was shortened by 3 bases and J by 0 bases, with 16 bases between the two germline ends. This CDR3 is built from 17 residues. The CDR3 DNA sequence: TGCGCCAGCAGCCAGTGGTTAAACGTTGAGAGCACAGATACGCAGTATTTT. This gives the protein CASSQWLNVESTDTQYF.